These T cell receptor beta chains were read from a single sample in a study of blood T cell repertoires in COVID-19. Some clones are missing from TCRdb's copy, which holds only in-frame ones; the method was immunoSEQ multiplex PCR. The data show 150,000 to 250,000 clones, with 70% to 80% seen just once and approximately 6% held by the top ten. Specimen: peripheral blood. All receptors derive from a woman in her forties with COVID-19, enrolled during active disease. Each CDR3 is given with its conserved first and last residue. The D gene is left open where the match is weak. Expanded clones get a size class; other rows say once, few or many, or leave the size out.

- | TRBJ2-7 | - | 12 | TRBV25-1 | TGTGCCAGCAGCAGACAGTCCTACGAGCAGTACTTC | CASSRQSYEQYF
- | TRBJ2-1 | - | 15 | TRBV19 | TGTGCCAGTAGTATAATAAGAGGGCCGGGAAATGAGCAGTTCTTC | CASSIIRGPGNEQFF
TRBD1 | TRBJ1-5 | few | 15 | TRBV30 | TGTGCCTGGAGTGATCCGACAGGGGGCTTTCAGCCCCAGCATTTT | CAWSDPTGGFQPQHF
TRBD1 | TRBJ1-6 | - | 15 | TRBV18 | TGTGCCAGCTCTCCCGGGACAGGGCGGGGTTCACCCCTCCACTTT | CASSPGTGRGSPLHF
- | TRBJ1-2 | - | 13 | TRBV18 | TGTGCCAGCTCACTCCAGTTAATCTATGGCTACACCTTC | CASSLQLIYGYTF
TRBD1 | TRBJ1-1 | - | 14 | TRBV5-1 | TGCGCCAGCAGCTTTCAGGGGGATTCGACTGAAGCTTTCTTT | CASSFQGDSTEAFF
- | TRBJ1-5 | once | 14 | TRBV7-9 | TGTGCCAGCAGCTTTTCCACTGGTGATCAGCCCCAGCATTTT | CASSFSTGDQPQHF
TRBD2 | TRBJ2-2 | - | 14 | TRBV6-5 | TGTGCCAGCAGACTACTAGCGGGAAGCGGGGAGCTGTTTTTT | CASRLLAGSGELFF
- | TRBJ2-2 | - | 17 | TRBV23-1 | TGCGCCAGCAGTCAATCTAGGAGACAGGTAGCCGCCGGGGAGCTGTTTTTT | CASSQSRRQVAAGELFF
TRBD1 | TRBJ2-3 | - | 17 | TRBV7-6 | TGTGCCAGCAGCTTATGGGGACAGGGGGCTAGCACAGATACGCAGTATTTT | CASSLWGQGASTDTQYF
TRBD1 | TRBJ2-7 | - | 14 | TRBV29-1 | TGCAGCGTTAACACTCAACGGACAGGGAACGAGCAGTACTTC | CSVNTQRTGNEQYF
TRBD2 | TRBJ2-5 | - | 14 | TRBV29-1 | TGCAGCGTTGTATCTAGCGGGGGGGCGAAGACCCAGTACTTC | CSVVSSGGAKTQYF
TRBD1 | TRBJ1-1 | - | 16 | TRBV7-6 | TGTGCCAGCAGCTTAGCGCCGAGACAGGGTAACACTGAAGCTTTCTTT | CASSLAPRQGNTEAFF
TRBD2 | TRBJ2-3 | once | 17 | TRBV6-4 | TGTGCCAGCAGTGACTCACGGGCTAGCGGGGGACGCTATACGCAGTATTTT | CASSDSRASGGRYTQYF
- | TRBJ2-4 | - | 13 | TRBV10-3 | TGTGCCATCTTCGATGAGGCCAAAAACATTCAGTACTTC | CAIFDEAKNIQYF
TRBD2 | TRBJ2-7 | many | 17 | TRBV5-8 | TGTGCCAGCAGCTTACTCAGAAAGCGGGAGGGCCGGGGAGAGCAGTACTTC | CASSLLRKREGRGEQYF
TRBD1 | TRBJ2-3 | few | 12 | TRBV10-3 | TGTGCCATCAGTGAGACAGGGGTTGGGCAGTATTTT | CAISETGVGQYF
TRBD2 | TRBJ2-1 | few | 21 | TRBV4-2 | TGTGCCAGCAGCCTCCCCGCGGGCGGGGGGCCAAGGTATAACTCCTACAATGAGCAGTTCTTC | CASSLPAGGGPRYNSYNEQFF
- | TRBJ1-3 | - | 12 | TRBV2 | TGTGCCAGCAGGCAGGGGATAGACACCATATATTTT | CASRQGIDTIYF
- | TRBJ2-1 | - | 16 | TRBV18 | TGTGCCAGCTCACCGCCCCCGGGACTTACCTACAATGAGCAGTTCTTC | CASSPPPGLTYNEQFF
- | TRBJ2-2 | - | 15 | TRBV7-2 | TGTGCCAGCACCTCGGGCAGGGGAAGGGCCGGGGAGCTGTTTTTT | CASTSGRGRAGELFF
- | TRBJ2-7 | - | 13 | TRBV19 | TGTGCCAGTAGTCGACTAGGAGTCCACGAGCAGTACTTC | CASSRLGVHEQYF
TRBD2 | TRBJ2-1 | - | 14 | TRBV14 | TGTGCCAGCACTCGCGGGCTAGCGGATGCTGAGCAGTTCTTC | CASTRGLADAEQFF
TRBD2 | TRBJ2-7 | few | 15 | TRBV6-5 | TGTGCCAGCAGTTACTCCCTTAGCGGGCACTACGAGCAGTACTTC | CASSYSLSGHYEQYF
TRBD2 | TRBJ2-7 | - | 14 | TRBV3-1/TRBV3-2 | TGTGCCAGCAGCCAAGCCGGGGGGTCCTACGAGCAGTACTTC | CASSQAGGSYEQYF
TRBD1 | TRBJ1-2 | - | 13 | TRBV18 | TGTGCCAGCACCCAGGACAGGGCCTATGGCTACACCTTC | CASTQDRAYGYTF
- | TRBJ2-3 | - | 12 | TRBV2 | TGTGCCAGCAGTTCCCAGGGAGATACGCAGTATTTT | CASSSQGDTQYF
- | TRBJ2-3 | - | 20 | TRBV4-2 | TGTGCCAGCAGCCAAGATGAATTCGGGCGGGGAAGGCCTAGCACAGATACGCAGTATTTT | CASSQDEFGRGRPSTDTQYF
TRBD1 | TRBJ2-6 | - | 18 | TRBV28 | TGTGCCAGCAGTTTACGACAGGGCTCGATTTCTGGGGCCAACGTCCTGACTTTC | CASSLRQGSISGANVLTF
- | TRBJ2-5 | - | 14 | TRBV5-4 | TGTGCCAGCAGTCCGGGATTCATGGAAGGGACCCAGTACTTC | CASSPGFMEGTQYF
TRBD2 | TRBJ2-3 | - | 15 | TRBV12-5 | TGTGCTTCGGCGCCTAGCGGGAGGGGCTCAGATACGCAGTATTTT | CASAPSGRGSDTQYF
TRBD1 | TRBJ1-5 | - | 14 | TRBV6-6 | TGTGCCAGCATTCAGGGGGCAAACAATCAGCCCCAGCATTTT | CASIQGANNQPQHF
- | TRBJ1-4 | - | 12 | TRBV15 | TGTGCCACCATGGGGGGAGGGGAAAAACTGTTTTTT | CATMGGGEKLFF
TRBD1 | TRBJ1-4 | - | 14 | TRBV19 | TGTGCCAGTAGGGGCCAGAGACAGGGAGAAAAACTGTTTTTT | CASRGQRQGEKLFF
- | TRBJ2-3 | once | 14 | TRBV6-5 | TGTGCCAGCAGCTCCTCATCGGGGGCAGATACGCAGTATTTT | CASSSSSGADTQYF
- | TRBJ2-7 | - | 12 | TRBV19 | TGTGCCAGTAGTATCACAGGGAACGAGCAGTACTTC | CASSITGNEQYF
TRBD2 | TRBJ2-5 | - | 14 | TRBV18 | TGTGCCACTCACAGGACCAGCGGGGAAGAGACCCAGTACTTC | CATHRTSGEETQYF
TRBD2 | TRBJ2-1 | many | 14 | TRBV6-1 | TGTGCCAGCAGTGAGACTAGCGGGAGGGCCAGGGGCTTCTTC | CASSETSGRARGFF
- | TRBJ2-7 | few | 13 | TRBV4-3 | TGCGCCAGCAGCCAAGATGGGAGCTACGAGCAGTACTTC | CASSQDGSYEQYF
TRBD1 | TRBJ1-3 | - | 15 | TRBV7-9 | TGTGCCAGCAGCTTTCCAGGGGGTTCTGGAAACACCATATATTTT | CASSFPGGSGNTIYF
TRBD1 | TRBJ1-5 | - | 15 | TRBV3-1/TRBV3-2 | TGTGCCAGCAGCCCGTGGACAGGGGGGAGTCAGCCCCAGCATTTT | CASSPWTGGSQPQHF
- | TRBJ1-2 | - | 15 | TRBV18 | TGTGCCAGCTCACCTCCAGGGGAAACTAACTATGGCTACACCTTC | CASSPPGETNYGYTF
TRBD1 | TRBJ1-6 | - | 16 | TRBV7-6 | TGTGCCAGCAGCCCTAACACAGGGGGCGCGGGGTCACCCCTCCACTTT | CASSPNTGGAGSPLHF
- | TRBJ2-2 | - | 16 | TRBV7-6 | TGTGCCAGCAGCCTAAGACTCCTAACTAACACCGGGGAGCTGTTTTTT | CASSLRLLTNTGELFF
- | TRBJ2-7 | - | 14 | TRBV10-3 | TGTGCCATCAGTGAGGTGGGGCAACGAGACGAGCAGTACTTC | CAISEVGQRDEQYF
- | TRBJ1-5 | - | 15 | TRBV25-1 | TGTGCCAGCAGTGGCTGGGGGGGGCCAGGACAGCCCCAGCATTTT | CASSGWGGPGQPQHF
TRBD1 | TRBJ1-1 | - | 15 | TRBV15 | TGTGCCACCAGCGGACGACAGGGGAGGGTCACTGAAGCTTTCTTT | CATSGRQGRVTEAFF
TRBD1 | TRBJ2-5 | - | 16 | TRBV4-2 | TGTGCCAGCAGCCAAGATCAAGGGGGCTGGCAAGAGACCCAGTACTTC | CASSQDQGGWQETQYF
TRBD1 | TRBJ1-2 | few | 14 | TRBV6-6 | TGTGCCAGCAGGACGGACAGGGTGGCCTATGGCTACACCTTC | CASRTDRVAYGYTF
- | TRBJ2-3 | once | 14 | TRBV3-1/TRBV3-2 | TGTGCCAGCAGCCGTAGCGGACTCACAGATACGCAGTATTTT | CASSRSGLTDTQYF
- | TRBJ2-1 | - | 17 | TRBV19 | TGTGCCAGTAGTCCTAGCCATACTAGGGGGAAGGACAATGAGCAGTTCTTC | CASSPSHTRGKDNEQFF
TRBD1 | TRBJ1-6 | - | 17 | TRBV2 | TGTGCCAGCAGTGAACGGGCAGGGGGCATATCGAATTCACCCCTCCACTTT | CASSERAGGISNSPLHF